The 23 T cell receptor beta chains below all came from one sample that was sequenced in a study of cytomegalovirus exposure and HLA in healthy donors. The PCR employed 60 Vbeta primers together with 13 Jbeta primers. The protocol was immunoSEQ multiplex PCR, while the TCRdb copy is restricted to in-frame clones and leaves out a portion. The profile shows about 160,000 clones, around 67% of them singletons. The specimen was PBMCs. All receptors derive from a woman aged 18-35 years in good health and CMV-seronegative.

This clone has more than one count but fewer than ten. The genes are TRBV4-3 and TRBJ1-1; D gene unclear. Trimming removed 1 base from V and 3 bases from J, with 12 bases in between. CDR1 LGHNA and CDR2 YSLEER come from the germline V gene. The CDR3 extends over 15 amino acids. The CDR3 nucleotides read TGCGCCAGCAGCCAAGTACAGAGGGTTTACACTGAAGCTTTCTTT. It yields the protein CASSQVQRVYTEAFF.

The chain is built from TRBV6-6 and TRBJ1-4; 9 bases are shared with TRBD1. Germline V lookup: CDR1 MNHNY, CDR2 SVGAGI (reference sequence). This CDR3 region has 15 residues. V was pared by 5 bases and J by 5 bases, with 6 bases of the junction left unmatched. CDR3 in amino acids: CASSVSGTGNEKLFF. CDR3 nucleotides: TGTGCCAGCAGTGTATCCGGGACAGGGAATGAAAAACTGTTTTTT.

The chain has TRBV7-2 and TRBJ1-4, with D possibly being TRBD1 (5 bases). Germline assignment: CDR1 SGHTA and CDR2 FQGNSA. CDR3 length: 19 residues. V was trimmed by 1 base and J by 7 bases, leaving 25 bases between them. CDR3: CASSLGGTSGIGGVEKLFF. The CDR3 DNA sequence: TGTGCCAGCAGCTTAGGGGGGACCTCCGGGATCGGGGGGGTTGAAAAACTGTTTTTT. Looking up the rest from reference TRBV7-2 and TRBJ1-4 gives the full variable domain: GAGVSQSPSNKVTEKGKDVELRCDPISGHTALYWYRQSLGQGLEFLIYFQGNSAPDKSGLPSDRFSAERTGGSVSTLTIQRTQQEDSAVYLCASSLGGTSGIGGVEKLFFGSGTQLSVL.

The J gene is TRBJ2-4, the V gene TRBV19, with a tentative D call TRBD1 (6 bases). Germline loops: CDR1 LNHDA, CDR2 SQIVND (reference sequence). With 6 bases removed from V and 5 bases from J, the gap between germline ends came to 20 bases. The CDR3 covers 16 residues. The CDR3 loop reads CASSPGVGWGQNIQYF. The CDR3 coding sequence is TGTGCCAGTAGCCCTGGGGTGGGGTGGGGGCAAAACATTCAGTACTTC.

V usage is TRBV5-6 and J usage is TRBJ1-5, with 7 nucleotides matching TRBD1. The length of the CDR3 is 17 residues. V trimming: 1 base; J trimming: 4 bases; junction bases outside the gene matches: 11. Germline V gives CDR1 SGHDT, CDR2 YYEEEE. This chain's CDR3 is CASSLSRLGTVNQPQHF. In DNA form, the CDR3 reads TGTGCCAGCAGCTTGTCCCGTCTGGGGACAGTAAATCAGCCCCAGCATTTT.

This rearrangement joins TRBV6-5 to TRBJ1-1; 9 bases line up with TRBD1. V lost 6 bases, J lost 0 bases, and 5 bases stayed unmatched. CDR3 length: 15 residues. Germline V gives CDR1 MNHEY, CDR2 SVGAGI. The CDR3: CASRRGTGMNTEAFF. CDR3 bases: TGTGCCAGCAGGAGAGGGACAGGGATGAACACTGAAGCTTTCTTT.

This chain links TRBV6-1 with TRBJ2-5, with 10 bases identical to TRBD1. TRBJ2-7 matches the DNA end more closely, so the J call is doubtful. Germline CDR1 is MNHNS and CDR2 is SASEGT. The CDR3 has 13 residues. Written as DNA, the CDR3 is TGTGCCAGCAGTGGGGACAGGGGATACGAGCAGTACTTC. Translation gives CASSGDRGYEQYF.

This clone was counted a few times. Written as DNA, the CDR3 is TGTGCCAGCAAGAGTAGCGGGGACACAGATACGCAGTATTTT. Residues: CASKSSGDTDTQYF. The chain carries TRBV6-4 and TRBJ2-3; 8 bases agree with TRBD2. The J segment lost 2 bases and the V segment lost 7 bases, leaving 5 bases of the junction unmatched. The CDR3 runs to 14 residues. Germline loops: CDR1 MRHNA, CDR2 SNTAGT.

The V and J genes are TRBV7-2 and TRBJ2-5, with 7 bases identical to TRBD2. Losses at the gene ends were 5 bases for V and 5 bases for J; bases not matched to a gene: 8. The CDR3 has 14 amino acids. Germline V gene sequence: CDR1 SGHTA, CDR2 FQGNSA. This CDR3 reads CASSQRLAIETQYF. Here the CDR3 DNA reads TGTGCCAGCAGCCAACGACTAGCAATTGAGACCCAGTACTTC.

The CDR3 sequence: CASSPRQGSYEQYF. CDR3 in DNA: TGTGCCAGCAGCCCTAGACAGGGGTCCTACGAGCAGTACTTC. The rearrangement uses TRBV7-9 and TRBJ2-5, with 8 bases matching TRBD1. With the DNA end fitting TRBJ2-7 better, the J assignment may be wrong. Germline CDR1 reads SEHNR; CDR2 reads FQNEAQ (reference sequence). This CDR3 spans 14 amino acids.

This clone came up a few times. This chain connects TRBV7-2 to TRBJ2-3; the match to TRBD2 covers 9 bases. V trimming: 9 bases; J trimming: 4 bases; junction bases outside the gene matches: 11. The V gene's germline CDR1 is SGHTA and CDR2 FQGNSA. CDR3 length equals 15 residues. CDR3 DNA: TGTGCCAGTCTGGGGGCGGGAGGGCCGGCAGATACGCAGTATTTT. As protein: CASLGAGGPADTQYF.

V is TRBV21-1 and J is TRBJ2-3; the table names TRBD1, a call not compared with the DNA. TRBV21-1 is a listed pseudogene. The CDR3 has 19 residues. The CDR3 region is CASSKEGGTRAVSTDTQYF. The CDR3, as DNA: TGTGCCAGCAGCAAAGAAGGGGGAACTAGAGCCGTTAGCACAGATACGCAGTATTTT.

The rearrangement joins TRBV7-6 to TRBJ2-5; D unclear. The CDR3 is 12 residues long. The germline V gene has CDR1 SGHVS and CDR2 FNYEAQ. With 6 bases removed from V and 5 bases from J, the gap between germline ends came to 10 bases. The DNA of the CDR3 is TGTGCCAGCAGTCGTTTCCGGGAGACCCAGTACTTC. This translates into CASSRFRETQYF.

Only one count was recorded for this clone. The CDR3 loop is CASSGPLAGADNEQFF. CDR3 bases: TGTGCCAGCAGCGGACCACTAGCGGGGGCCGACAATGAGCAGTTCTTC. This rearrangement joins TRBV11-2 to TRBJ2-1, with 11 bases identical to TRBD2. V trimming: 5 bases; J trimming: 5 bases; junction bases outside the gene matches: 8. Germline V gene lookup returns CDR1 SGHAT and CDR2 FQNNGV. The CDR3 contains 16 residues.

This clone came up a few times. The chain recombines TRBV11-3 with TRBJ2-1, with 12 nucleotides matching TRBD2. The CDR3 has 15 residues. The ends lost 1 base at V and 9 bases at J; junction bases unmatched: 4. CDR1 and CDR2 (germline): SGHNT, YENEEA. For the CDR3, the DNA is TGTGCCAGCAGCTTAGCGTGGACTAGCGGGATTGAGCAGTTCTTC. It is translated as CASSLAWTSGIEQFF.

This chain uses TRBV5-1 with TRBJ1-6; TRBD1 matches 7 bases. The germline V gene has CDR1 SGHRS and CDR2 YFSETQ. The CDR3 has 14 residues. V was clipped by 4 bases and J by 6 bases; unmatched bases: 4. The chain's CDR3 is CASSGNRGNSPLHF. DNA of the CDR3: TGCGCCAGCAGCGGGAACAGGGGTAATTCACCCCTCCACTTT.

The chain combines TRBV6-5 with TRBJ2-1, with 7 nucleotides matching TRBD1. With 6 bases clipped from V and 0 bases from J, the junction kept 5 bases outside the gene matches. The CDR3 spans 15 residues. Germline CDR1 reads MNHEY; CDR2 reads SVGAGI. For the CDR3, the DNA is TGTGCCAGCAGGCTACAGGGGAACTCCTACAATGAGCAGTTCTTC. This translates into CASRLQGNSYNEQFF.

The gene calls are TRBV7-3 and TRBJ2-2; 7 bases line up with TRBD1. Germline-derived CDR1 and CDR2 are SGHTA and FQGTGA. Losses at the gene ends were 2 bases for V and 5 bases for J; bases not matched to a gene: 14. The CDR3 sequence is 18 residues long. The CDR3 reads CASSLWNSRGRGTGELFF. In DNA, the CDR3 is TGTGCCAGCAGCTTATGGAATTCGAGGGGGCGAGGGACCGGGGAGCTGTTTTTT.

This chain uses TRBV6-6 with TRBJ2-7; D ambiguous. The CDR3 extends over 13 amino acids. V was pared by 0 bases and J by 3 bases, with 6 bases between. The germline gives CDR1 MNHNY, CDR2 SVGAGI (reference sequence). The CDR3 region is CASSYSQDYEQYV. CDR3 sequence (DNA): TGTGCCAGCAGTTACTCCCAGGACTACGAGCAGTACGTC.

V usage is TRBV5-8 and J usage is TRBJ2-3; D is perhaps TRBD1 (5 bases). The germline V gene encodes CDR1 SGHTS and CDR2 YDEGEE. With 2 bases removed from V and 1 base from J, the gap between germline ends came to 11 bases. This CDR3 region has 15 residues. In DNA form, the CDR3 reads TGTGCCAGCAGCTTAGAAGGGGCCGGCACAGATACGCAGTATTTT. As protein: CASSLEGAGTDTQYF.

This chain joins TRBV4-3 and TRBJ2-7, with a weak D call TRBD2 (7 bases). The germline gives CDR1 LGHNA, CDR2 YSLEER. The CDR3 has 16 residues. V lost 0 bases and J 0 bases, leaving 12 bases between the germline ends. CDR3 amino acids: CASSQDLGGASYEQYF. CDR3 DNA sequence: TGCGCCAGCAGCCAAGATTTGGGGGGGGCCTCCTACGAGCAGTACTTC.

The chain couples TRBV7-9 to TRBJ2-4; 7 nucleotides align to TRBD2. V gave up 1 base and J gave up 7 bases; unmatched junction bases: 7. CDR3 size: 15 residues. Germline V gene sequence: CDR1 SEHNR, CDR2 FQNEAQ (reference sequence). The CDR3 sequence is CASSLGGGLSNIQYF. The CDR3 DNA follows: TGTGCCAGCAGCTTAGGGGGGGGACTCTCCAACATTCAGTACTTC.

CDR3 loop: CASRGTGGGGEQYF. The CDR3 DNA reads as TGCGCCAGCAGGGGGACAGGGGGCGGAGGCGAGCAGTACTTC. The V gene is TRBV4-1, the J gene TRBJ2-7; 12 nucleotides match TRBD1. V shed 6 bases, J shed 6 bases, and the junction held 6 bases outside the gene matches. CDR1 is MGHRA and CDR2 is YSYEKL in the germline V gene. The CDR3 is made up of 14 amino acids.